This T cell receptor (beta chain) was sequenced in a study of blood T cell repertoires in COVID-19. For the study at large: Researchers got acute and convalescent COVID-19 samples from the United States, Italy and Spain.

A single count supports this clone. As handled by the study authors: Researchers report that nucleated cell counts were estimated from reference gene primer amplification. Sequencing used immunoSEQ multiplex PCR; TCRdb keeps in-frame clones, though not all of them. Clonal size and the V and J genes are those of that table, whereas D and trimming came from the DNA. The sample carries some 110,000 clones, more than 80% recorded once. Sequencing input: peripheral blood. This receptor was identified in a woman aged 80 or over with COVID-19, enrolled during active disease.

CDR3 in amino acids: CASSLRLRTSGIEELFF. In DNA form, the CDR3 reads TGTGCCAGCAGCCTGAGGTTAAGGACTAGCGGGATCGAGGAGCTGTTTTTT. The chain is built from TRBV7-8 and TRBJ2-2; TRBD2 agrees at 12 bases. The germline gives CDR1 SGHVS, CDR2 FQNEAQ. The ends lost 5 bases at V and 10 bases at J; junction bases unmatched: 14. This CDR3 is 17 amino acids long.